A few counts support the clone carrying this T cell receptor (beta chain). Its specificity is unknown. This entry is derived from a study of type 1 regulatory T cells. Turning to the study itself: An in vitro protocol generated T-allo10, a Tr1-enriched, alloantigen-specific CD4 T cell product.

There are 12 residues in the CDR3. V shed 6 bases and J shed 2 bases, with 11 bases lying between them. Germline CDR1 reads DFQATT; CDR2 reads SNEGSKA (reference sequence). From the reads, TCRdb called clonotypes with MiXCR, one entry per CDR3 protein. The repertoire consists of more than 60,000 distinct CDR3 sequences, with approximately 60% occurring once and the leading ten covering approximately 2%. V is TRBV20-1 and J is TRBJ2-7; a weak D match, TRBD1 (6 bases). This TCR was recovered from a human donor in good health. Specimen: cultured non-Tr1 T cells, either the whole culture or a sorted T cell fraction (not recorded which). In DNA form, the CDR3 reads TGCAGTGCCACTGACAGGACCTACGAGCAGTACTTC. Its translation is CSATDRTYEQYF.